This paragraph covers one T cell receptor (beta chain) sequence. The data were obtained in a study of blood T cell repertoires in COVID-19. Background on the study: Donors of Cohort 3 who recovered were those that had two negative PCRs, clearance, or symptom resolution. COVID-19 samples collected from the United States, Italy and Spain covered acute and convalescent phases. In each case, the material was cDNA or gDNA derived from T cells, B-cell-depleted T cells, or PBMCs.

Original handling: Scientists estimated how many nucleated cells there were by amplifying reference gene primers. TCRdb's table, derived via immunoSEQ multiplex PCR, lists solely in-frame clones and lacks some. D and trimming were read from the DNA, whereas the V and J calls and clone size are those reported in that table. The sample contains some 180,000 clones, 79% of which appear only once. Germline V CDR1 and CDR2: MDHEN, SYDVKM. The V gene lost 7 bases and the J gene lost 8 bases, with 25 bases spanning the gap. The CDR3 has 16 residues. The origin of this receptor is a woman aged 70-85 years in a cohort exposed to, infected with or recovered from COVID-19 (not recorded which). Source material: PBMCs or T cells enriched from blood (not recorded which). The chain employs TRBV28 and TRBJ2-3; tentative D call: TRBD1 (7 bases). The CDR3 is CASMGVGGQSRGTQYF. The DNA for the CDR3 is TGTGCCAGCATGGGGGTCGGGGGACAGTCTCGAGGTACGCAGTATTTT.